A single sample is the source of the 20 T cell receptor beta chains below, sequenced in a study of technical replicates of blood from a few donors. Sequencing used immunoSEQ multiplex PCR; TCRdb keeps in-frame clones, though not all of them. The sample lists approximately 85,000 clones, 85% to 95% occurring once. Sequencing was done on a sample of T cells isolated from PBMCs. All receptors derive from a human donor in good health.

CDR3 nucleotides: TGTGCCAGCAGCCTAGGGGTAGGCATCATAGATACGCAGTATTTT. The encoded protein is CASSLGVGIIDTQYF. The chain uses TRBV21-1 and TRBJ2-3; TRBD1 is the table's D call, not checked against the DNA. TRBV21-1 has pseudogene status. The length of the CDR3 is 15 residues.

This clone is a singleton in its sample. The chain joins TRBV6-5 to TRBJ2-5, with 9 bases that match TRBD1. The CDR3 spans 14 residues. CDR1 is MNHEY, CDR2 SVGAGI, per germline. Unmatched junction bases numbered 6, after V lost 5 bases and J lost 5 bases. The CDR3 is CASSRQGGRETQYF. CDR3 sequence (DNA): TGTGCCAGCAGTCGACAGGGGGGACGGGAGACCCAGTACTTC.

The chain recombines TRBV6-1 with TRBJ1-1; D remains unclear. This CDR3 has 12 amino acids. Deletions cut 3 bases from V and 4 bases from J, with 6 bases between. Germline-derived CDR1 and CDR2 are MNHNS and SASEGT. The DNA of the CDR3 is TGTGCCAGCAGTGAGCTAAGCACTGAAGCTTTCTTT. Its protein product is CASSELSTEAFF.

The chain recombines TRBV29-1 with TRBJ1-1; 9 bases line up with TRBD1. J lost 5 bases, V lost 3 bases, and 10 bases had no gene match. CDR1 SQVTM and CDR2 ANQGSEA come from the germline V gene. The CDR3 has 15 amino acids. The DNA for the CDR3 is TGCAGCGTTGATGGATCACACAGGGGGCGAACTGAAGCTTTCTTT. The encoded protein is CSVDGSHRGRTEAFF. The whole variable domain, filled in from reference TRBV29-1 and TRBJ1-1, reads SAVISQKPSRDICQRGTSLTIQCQVDSQVTMMFWYRQQPGQSLTLIATANQGSEATYESGFVIDKFPISRPNLTFSTLTVSNMSPEDSSIYLCSVDGSHRGRTEAFFGQGTRLTVV.

This clone appeared a single time. As DNA, the CDR3 is TGCGCCAGCAGTGGCCAGGTGGACTTCGGGCAGTACTTC. It codes for CASSGQVDFGQYF. V and J are TRBV10-1 and TRBJ2-7, with D maybe TRBD2 (5 bases). The CDR3 is 13 amino acids. CDR1 is WNHNN, CDR2 SYGVQD, per germline (reference sequence). V was cut by 4 bases and J by 9 bases, with 16 bases left in between.

The CDR3 sequence is CASSSSTGAFTDTQYF. DNA of the CDR3: TGTGCCAGCTCATCGTCGACAGGGGCCTTCACAGATACGCAGTATTTT. V gene TRBV18 combines with J gene TRBJ2-3, with 8 nucleotides matching TRBD1. This CDR3 comprises 16 residues. Trimming cost V 5 bases and J 2 bases; bases outside gene matches: 9. The germline CDR1 and CDR2 sequences are KGHSH and LQKENI.

The CDR3 DNA follows: TGCGCCAGCAGCTTGGGGACACTTCTCTCCTACGAGCAGTACTTC. Protein: CASSLGTLLSYEQYF. The chain links TRBV5-1 to TRBJ2-7; TRBD1 might be the D (5 bases). There are 15 residues in the CDR3. Trimming took off 0 bases at V and 0 bases at J, with 10 bases between the two ends. CDR1 and CDR2 (germline): SGHRS, YFSETQ.

The rearrangement uses TRBV10-3 and TRBJ1-3, with D possibly TRBD1 on 5 matching bases. The CDR3 sequence is 15 residues long. Trimming took 3 bases from V and 2 from J, leaving 11 bases between them. Per germline, CDR1 ENHRY and CDR2 SYGVKD. The CDR3 sequence is CAISEGVGAGNTIYF. The CDR3 DNA sequence: TGTGCCATCAGTGAAGGGGTTGGGGCTGGAAACACCATATATTTT.

The J gene is TRBJ2-5, the V gene TRBV27; TRBD1 is a possible D gene (6 bases). Germline loops: CDR1 MNHEY, CDR2 SMNVEV (reference sequence). CDR3 length: 14 residues. V lost 4 bases and J lost 7, with 16 bases in between. The CDR3 bases are TGTGCCAGCAGTTACGGACAGCCGCTGGGGACCCAGTACTTC. It codes for CASSYGQPLGTQYF.

For the CDR3, the DNA is TGTGCCAGCAGCCAACAACAAGACATAACAGGGGGCGGATGGGCAGATACGCAGTATTTT. Translating it yields CASSQQQDITGGGWADTQYF. The V and J genes are TRBV14 and TRBJ2-3, with TRBD1 matching 9 bases. V shed 2 bases, J shed 4 bases, and the junction held 19 bases outside the gene matches. CDR1 and CDR2 (germline): SGHDN, FVKESK. The CDR3 runs 20 residues.

The rearrangement joins TRBV11-2 to TRBJ2-7, with unresolved D. Per the germline V gene, CDR1 is SGHAT and CDR2 is FQNNGV. Trimming took off 3 bases at V and 2 bases at J, with 11 bases between the two ends. This CDR3 spans 14 amino acids. The CDR3 loop reads CASSLDPGTYEQYF. The CDR3 DNA reads as TGTGCCAGCAGCTTGGATCCGGGTACCTACGAGCAGTACTTC.

The CDR3 DNA is TGTGCCATCAGTACTATCGGGGGAGACAGTGAGCAGTTCTTC. Translation gives CAISTIGGDSEQFF. This chain joins TRBV10-3 and TRBJ2-1; tentatively, D is TRBD2 (6 bases). This CDR3 is built from 14 residues. Trimming removed 5 bases at V and 9 bases at J, with 17 bases between. Germline loops: CDR1 ENHRY, CDR2 SYGVKD.

This clone appeared once. The rearrangement joins TRBV29-1 to TRBJ2-3; 7 positions agree with TRBD1. The germline V gene has CDR1 SQVTM and CDR2 ANQGSEA. The CDR3 is made up of 17 amino acids. The V gene end was trimmed by 7 bases and the J gene end by 1 base; junction bases not matched to a gene: 17. The CDR3 loop is CSAYLSRQGKGTDTQYF. CDR3 sequence (DNA): TGCAGCGCCTATCTATCGCGACAGGGAAAAGGCACAGATACGCAGTATTTT.

The V call is TRBV4-1, the J call TRBJ1-1, with D perhaps TRBD1 (5 bases). The length of the CDR3 is 16 residues. With 4 bases removed from V and 4 bases from J, the gap between germline ends came to 19 bases. Per germline, CDR1 MGHRA and CDR2 YSYEKL. DNA for the CDR3: TGCGCCAGCAGCCTCGCCTTCGACAGATCAATCACTGAAGCTTTCTTT. The encoded protein is CASSLAFDRSITEAFF.

DNA for the CDR3: TGCGCCAGCAGCGCGGCGGGAGGAGAGACCCAGTACTTC. Translated: CASSAAGGETQYF. The V call is TRBV5-1, the J call TRBJ2-5, with TRBD2 matching over 8 bases. The CDR3 runs 13 residues. Germline loops: CDR1 SGHRS, CDR2 YFSETQ. The V and J ends lost 4 bases and 4 bases, in that order; junction bases with no gene match: 3. The full variable domain, in which reference TRBV5-1 and TRBJ2-5 provide the parts outside the CDR3, is KAGVTQTPRYLIKTRGQQVTLSCSPISGHRSVSWYQQTPGQGLQFLFEYFSETQRNKGNFPGRFSGRQFSNSRSEMNVSTLELGDSALYLCASSAAGGETQYFGPGTRLLVL.

J is TRBJ2-2 and V is TRBV19; D remains unclear. The germline CDR1 and CDR2 sequences are LNHDA and SQIVND (reference sequence). This CDR3 spans 13 amino acids. V lost 9 bases and J lost 5, with 13 bases in between. The CDR3 DNA is TGTGCCAGCACCGTAGTTGCGACCGGGGAGCTGTTTTTT. Amino acid sequence: CASTVVATGELFF.

This clone was recorded only once. The rearrangement links TRBV9 to TRBJ1-1, with 8 bases aligning to TRBD1. J gave up 1 base and V 5 bases, and 1 base lay outside the gene matches. CDR1 SGDLS and CDR2 YYNGEE come from the germline V gene. The CDR3 length is 13 residues. The chain's CDR3 is CASSGQGNTEAFF. CDR3 sequence (DNA): TGTGCCAGCAGTGGACAGGGGAACACTGAAGCTTTCTTT.

The gene calls are TRBV5-6 and TRBJ1-2; TRBD1 is a possible D gene (5 bases). This CDR3 region has 13 residues. V was trimmed by 0 bases and J by 2 bases, leaving 5 bases between them. Germline-derived CDR1 and CDR2 are SGHDT and YYEEEE. As DNA, the CDR3 is TGTGCCAGCAGCTTGGGACAGAACTATGGCTACACCTTC. Its translation: CASSLGQNYGYTF.

The chain is built from TRBV4-1 and TRBJ2-5, with 8 nucleotides matching TRBD2. Germline CDR1 and CDR2: MGHRA and YSYEKL. After removal of 5 bases from V and 5 bases from J, the junction contained 7 bases not matched to a gene. This CDR3 comprises 14 residues. The DNA of the CDR3 is TGCGCCAGCAGCTCAGCGGGAGATGAGGAGACCCAGTACTTC. This encodes CASSSAGDEETQYF.

The CDR3 loop is CASSIPETGWSAPLTYEQYF. In DNA form, the CDR3 reads TGTGCCAGTAGTATTCCCGAGACAGGGTGGTCCGCTCCCCTCACGTACGAGCAGTACTTC. The V and J genes are TRBV19 and TRBJ2-7, with 7 bases identical to TRBD1. J was trimmed by 4 bases and V by 3 bases; bases with no gene match: 24. Germline CDR1 LNHDA, CDR2 SQIVND (reference sequence). The CDR3 is 20 amino acids.